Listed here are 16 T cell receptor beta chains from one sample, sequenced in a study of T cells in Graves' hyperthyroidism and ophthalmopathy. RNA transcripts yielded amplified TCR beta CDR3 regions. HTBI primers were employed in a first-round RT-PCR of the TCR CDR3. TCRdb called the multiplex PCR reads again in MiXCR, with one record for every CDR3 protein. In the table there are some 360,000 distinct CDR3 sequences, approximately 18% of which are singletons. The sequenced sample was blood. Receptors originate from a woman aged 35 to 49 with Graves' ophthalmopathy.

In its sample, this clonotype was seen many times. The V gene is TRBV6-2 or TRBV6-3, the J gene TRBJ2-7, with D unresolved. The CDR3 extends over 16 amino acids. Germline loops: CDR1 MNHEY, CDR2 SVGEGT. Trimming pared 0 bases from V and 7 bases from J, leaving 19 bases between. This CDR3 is CASSYSSIIAGSEQYF. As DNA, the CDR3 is TGTGCCAGCAGTTACTCGAGTATAATAGCTGGAAGTGAGCAGTACTTC.

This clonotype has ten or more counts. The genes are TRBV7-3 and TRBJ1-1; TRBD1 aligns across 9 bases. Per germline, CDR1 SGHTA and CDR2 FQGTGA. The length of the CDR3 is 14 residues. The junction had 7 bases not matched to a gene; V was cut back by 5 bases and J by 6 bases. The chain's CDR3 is CASSATGGMSEAFF. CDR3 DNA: TGTGCCAGCAGCGCGACAGGGGGAATGTCTGAAGCTTTCTTT.

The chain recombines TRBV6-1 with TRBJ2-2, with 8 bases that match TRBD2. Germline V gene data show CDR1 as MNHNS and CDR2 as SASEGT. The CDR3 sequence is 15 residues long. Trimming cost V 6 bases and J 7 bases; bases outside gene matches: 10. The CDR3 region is CASRGAGDSDGELFF. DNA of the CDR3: TGTGCCAGCAGGGGAGCGGGAGATTCGGACGGGGAGCTGTTTTTT.

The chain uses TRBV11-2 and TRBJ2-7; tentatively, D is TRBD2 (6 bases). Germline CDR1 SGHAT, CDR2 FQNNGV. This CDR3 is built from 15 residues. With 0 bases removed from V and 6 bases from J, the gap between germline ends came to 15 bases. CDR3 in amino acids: CASSLDWGGAFEQYF. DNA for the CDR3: TGTGCCAGCAGCTTAGACTGGGGAGGTGCGTTCGAGCAGTACTTC.

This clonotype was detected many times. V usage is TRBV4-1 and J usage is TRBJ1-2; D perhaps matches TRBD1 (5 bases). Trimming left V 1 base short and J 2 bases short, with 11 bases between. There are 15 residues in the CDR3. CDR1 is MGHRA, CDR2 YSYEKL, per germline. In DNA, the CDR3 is TGCGCCAGCAGCCAAGTTAAAGGGGCAAACTATGGCTACACCTTC. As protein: CASSQVKGANYGYTF.

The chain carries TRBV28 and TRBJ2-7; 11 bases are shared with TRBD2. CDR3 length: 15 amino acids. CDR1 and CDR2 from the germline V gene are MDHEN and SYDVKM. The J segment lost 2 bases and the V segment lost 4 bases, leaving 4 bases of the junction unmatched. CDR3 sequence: CASSSILAGAYEQYF. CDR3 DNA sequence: TGTGCCAGCAGTTCAATACTAGCGGGAGCCTACGAGCAGTACTTC.

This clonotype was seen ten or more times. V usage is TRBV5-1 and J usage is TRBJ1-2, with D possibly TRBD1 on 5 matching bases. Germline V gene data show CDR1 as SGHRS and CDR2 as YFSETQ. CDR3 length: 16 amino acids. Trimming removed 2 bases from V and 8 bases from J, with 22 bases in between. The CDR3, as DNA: TGCGCCAGCAGCTTTTTAAGCGGTCAGGGAGGGGACGGCTACACCTTC. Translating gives CASSFLSGQGGDGYTF. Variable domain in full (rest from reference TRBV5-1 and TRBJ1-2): KAGVTQTPRYLIKTRGQQVTLSCSPISGHRSVSWYQQTPGQGLQFLFEYFSETQRNKGNFPGRFSGRQFSNSRSEMNVSTLELGDSALYLCASSFLSGQGGDGYTFGSGTRLTVV.

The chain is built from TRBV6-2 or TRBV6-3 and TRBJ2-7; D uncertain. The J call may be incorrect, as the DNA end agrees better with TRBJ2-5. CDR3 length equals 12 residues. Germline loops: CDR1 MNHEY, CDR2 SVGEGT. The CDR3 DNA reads TGTGCCAGCAGTTCTCGACGGGAGACCCAGTACTTC. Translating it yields CASSSRRETQYF.

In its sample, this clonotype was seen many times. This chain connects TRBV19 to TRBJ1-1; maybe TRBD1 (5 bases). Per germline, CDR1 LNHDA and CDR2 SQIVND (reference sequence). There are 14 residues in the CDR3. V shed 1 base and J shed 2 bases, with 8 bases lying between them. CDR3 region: CASSIAGHNTEAFF. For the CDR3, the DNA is TGTGCCAGTAGTATAGCTGGACATAACACTGAAGCTTTCTTT.

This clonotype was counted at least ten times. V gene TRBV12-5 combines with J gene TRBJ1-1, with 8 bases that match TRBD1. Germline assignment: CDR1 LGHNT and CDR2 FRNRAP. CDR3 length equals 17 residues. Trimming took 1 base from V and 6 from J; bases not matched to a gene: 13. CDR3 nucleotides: TGTGCTAGTGGTTTGGGAAACCTCCAGGGGGCGGATTCTGAAGCTTTCTTT. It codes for CASGLGNLQGADSEAFF.

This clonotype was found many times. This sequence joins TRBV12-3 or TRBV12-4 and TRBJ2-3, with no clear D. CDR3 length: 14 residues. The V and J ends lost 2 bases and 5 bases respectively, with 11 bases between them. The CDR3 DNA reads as TGTGCCAGCAGTTTACGGCAGGAAAAAGATACGCAGTATTTT. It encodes CASSLRQEKDTQYF.

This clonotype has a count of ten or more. CDR3 coding DNA: TGTGCCAGCAGCCAAAAGAGCAGGACTGAAGCTTTCTTT. Translation: CASSQKSRTEAFF. This chain links TRBV3-1 with TRBJ1-1; no reliable D call. Germline V CDR1 and CDR2: LGHDT, YNNKEL (reference sequence). The CDR3 contains 13 residues. Trimming removed 2 bases from V and 5 bases from J, with 9 bases in between. Filled out from reference TRBV3-1 and TRBJ1-1, the complete variable domain reads DTAVSQTPKYLVTQMGNDKSIKCEQNLGHDTMYWYKQDSKKFLKIMFSYNNKELIINETVPNRFSPKSPDKAHLNLHINSLELGDSAVYFCASSQKSRTEAFFGQGTRLTVV.

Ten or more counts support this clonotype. The CDR3 reads CASSSRQGLDGYTF. The CDR3 DNA is TGTGCCAGCAGCTCCAGACAGGGTTTGGATGGCTACACCTTC. This chain connects TRBV11-1 to TRBJ1-2, with 7 bases lining up with TRBD1. Germline V gene sequence: CDR1 SGHAT, CDR2 FQDESV (reference sequence). The CDR3 is made up of 14 amino acids. V shed 4 bases and J 6 bases; nucleotides not matched to a gene: 8.

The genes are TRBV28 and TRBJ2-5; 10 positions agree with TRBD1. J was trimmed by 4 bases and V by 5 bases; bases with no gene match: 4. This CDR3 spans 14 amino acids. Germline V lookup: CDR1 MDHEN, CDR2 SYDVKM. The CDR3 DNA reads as TGTGCCAGCAGTGTGACAGGGGGCGCAGAGACCCAGTACTTC. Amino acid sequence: CASSVTGGAETQYF.

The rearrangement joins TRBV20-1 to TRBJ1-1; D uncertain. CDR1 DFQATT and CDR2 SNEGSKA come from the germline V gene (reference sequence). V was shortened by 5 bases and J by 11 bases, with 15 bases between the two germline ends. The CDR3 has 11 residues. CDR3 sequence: CSALDRPSAFF. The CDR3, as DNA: TGCAGTGCTTTGGACCGCCCGAGTGCTTTCTTT.

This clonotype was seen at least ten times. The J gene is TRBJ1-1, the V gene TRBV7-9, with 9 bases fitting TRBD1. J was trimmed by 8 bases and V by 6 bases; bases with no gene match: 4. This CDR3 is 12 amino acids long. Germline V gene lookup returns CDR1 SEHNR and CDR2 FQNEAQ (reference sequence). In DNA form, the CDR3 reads TGTGCCAGCAGTAACAGGGGGCCAGAAGCTTTCTTT. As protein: CASSNRGPEAFF.